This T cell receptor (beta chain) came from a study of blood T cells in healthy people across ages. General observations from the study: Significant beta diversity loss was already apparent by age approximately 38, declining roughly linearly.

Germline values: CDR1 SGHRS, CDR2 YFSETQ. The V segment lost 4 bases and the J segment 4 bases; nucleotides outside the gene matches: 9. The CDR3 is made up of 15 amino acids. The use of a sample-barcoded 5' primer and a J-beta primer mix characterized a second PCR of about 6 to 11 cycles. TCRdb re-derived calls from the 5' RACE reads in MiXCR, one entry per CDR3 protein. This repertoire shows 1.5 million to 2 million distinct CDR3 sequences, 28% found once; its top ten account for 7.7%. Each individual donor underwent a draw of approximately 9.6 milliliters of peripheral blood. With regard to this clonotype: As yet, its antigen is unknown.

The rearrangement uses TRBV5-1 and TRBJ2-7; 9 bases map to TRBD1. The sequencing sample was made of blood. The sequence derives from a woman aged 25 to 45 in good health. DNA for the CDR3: TGCGCCAGCAGCATGACAGGGGGTTCTGGATACGAGCAGTACTTC. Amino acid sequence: CASSMTGGSGYEQYF.